Each of the 18 T cell receptor beta chains below was sequenced from the same sample in a study of cytomegalovirus exposure and HLA in healthy donors. The PCR contained 60 Vbeta and 13 Jbeta primers. Only in-frame clones appear in the TCRdb table, and some are missing; sequencing was by immunoSEQ multiplex PCR. This sample has approximately 72,000 clones, with more than 60% found just once. The sequencing sample was made of PBMCs. All receptors derive from a male donor in good health and CMV-seropositive.

This chain links TRBV29-1 with TRBJ2-7; 7 bases map to TRBD2. V shed 4 bases, J shed 4 bases, and the junction held 7 bases outside the gene matches. Germline CDR1 reads SQVTM; CDR2 reads ANQGSEA. This CDR3 comprises 13 residues. The CDR3 loop is CSVATGEGYEQYF. CDR3 DNA sequence: TGCAGCGTTGCAACGGGGGAGGGGTACGAGCAGTACTTC.

This chain uses TRBV7-9 with TRBJ2-2; D remains unclear. The V end was cut by 1 base, the J end by 6 bases, with 9 bases between. Germline V gene lookup returns CDR1 SEHNR and CDR2 FQNEAQ (reference sequence). The CDR3 covers 14 residues. In nucleotides, the CDR3 is TGTGCCAGCAGCTTAGTTTCAGGTCCCGGGGAGCTGTTTTTT. Translated: CASSLVSGPGELFF. Drawing the rest from reference TRBV7-9 and TRBJ2-2, the complete variable domain is DTGVSQNPRHKITKRGQNVTFRCDPISEHNRLYWYRQTLGQGPEFLTYFQNEAQLEKSRLLSDRFSAERPKGSFSTLEIQRTEQGDSAMYLCASSLVSGPGELFFGEGSRLTVL.

This clone has a handful of counts. This chain links TRBV2 with TRBJ1-3; D remains ambiguous. Germline assignment: CDR1 SNHLY and CDR2 FYNNEI. The CDR3 sequence is 17 residues long. V was shortened by 2 bases and J by 0 bases, with 14 bases between the two germline ends. CDR3 loop: CASSERGRRASGNTIYF. CDR3 nucleotide sequence: TGTGCCAGCAGTGAACGAGGACGGCGGGCCTCTGGAAACACCATATATTTT.

CDR3 amino acids: CASSLAGGTDTQYF. DNA of the CDR3: TGCGCCAGCAGCTTGGCGGGAGGCACAGATACGCAGTATTTT. The V gene is TRBV5-1, the J gene TRBJ2-3; maybe TRBD2 (6 bases). Trimming removed 0 bases from V and 1 base from J, with 6 bases in between. Germline values: CDR1 SGHRS, CDR2 YFSETQ. The CDR3 loop spans 14 amino acids.

A few counts support this clone. This sequence joins TRBV6-6 and TRBJ1-2, with D possibly being TRBD1 (5 bases). V shed 2 bases and J shed 4 bases, with 11 bases lying between them. The CDR3 runs 14 residues. Germline CDR1 is MNHNY and CDR2 is SVGAGI (reference sequence). The CDR3: CASSYSQGSYGYTF. CDR3 DNA sequence: TGTGCCAGCAGTTACAGTCAGGGAAGCTATGGCTACACCTTC.

The V call is TRBV27, the J call TRBJ2-7, with 7 bases fitting TRBD1. V lost 6 bases and J lost 4; bases outside the gene matches: 9. CDR3 length equals 14 residues. Germline CDR1 reads MNHEY; CDR2 reads SMNVEV (reference sequence). CDR3 sequence reads: CASSRSAGGYEQYF. The CDR3 DNA reads as TGTGCCAGCAGCCGCTCCGCAGGGGGTTACGAGCAGTACTTC.

This rearrangement joins TRBV27 to TRBJ2-5; D perhaps matches TRBD1 (5 bases). The J call could be wrong; TRBJ2-7 is a better fit for the DNA end. Germline loops: CDR1 MNHEY, CDR2 SMNVEV (reference sequence). This CDR3 contains 13 residues. The DNA of the CDR3 is TGTGCCAGCAGTTTTAGGGGCCCCTACGAGCAGTACTTC. As protein: CASSFRGPYEQYF.

The DNA of the CDR3 is TGTGCCAGCAGCGTCACAGGGGGAATTCACTATGGCTACACCTTC. Translated: CASSVTGGIHYGYTF. The rearrangement joins TRBV9 to TRBJ1-2, with 8 bases aligning to TRBD1. V dropped 2 bases and J dropped 3; count of bases not matched to a gene: 6. The CDR3 length is 15 residues. The V gene's germline CDR1 is SGDLS and CDR2 YYNGEE.

The chain couples TRBV5-1 to TRBJ2-2; possible D gene TRBD2, 6 bases. The germline CDR1 and CDR2 sequences are SGHRS and YFSETQ. The CDR3 sequence is 14 residues long. Between the trimmed V and J ends, which lost 2 bases and 6 bases, there was a span of 11 bases. The CDR3 nucleotides read TGCGCCAGCAGCTTCCGGGAGATCTCCGGGGAGCTGTTTTTT. Translating gives CASSFREISGELFF.

The V and J genes are TRBV14 and TRBJ1-5; D might be TRBD1 (6 bases). The germline gives CDR1 SGHDN, CDR2 FVKESK. The length of the CDR3 is 13 residues. With 4 bases removed from V and 7 bases from J, the gap between germline ends came to 11 bases. The CDR3 sequence: CASSLDSWQPQHF. The CDR3 nucleotides are TGTGCCAGCAGCCTGGACAGCTGGCAGCCCCAGCATTTT.

In DNA form, the CDR3 reads TGTGCCAGCAACTCGGACAGCTCTCCCTACGAGCAGTACTTC. Protein sequence: CASNSDSSPYEQYF. The chain employs TRBV11-2 and TRBJ2-7; tentatively, D is TRBD1 (6 bases). Trimming shortened V by 7 bases and J by 2 bases, and 15 bases separated the two germline ends. This CDR3 has 14 residues. The germline CDR1 and CDR2 sequences are SGHAT and FQNNGV.

This chain connects TRBV4-2 to TRBJ2-4; the match to TRBD2 covers 7 bases. CDR3 length: 16 residues. Germline V gene sequence: CDR1 LGHNA, CDR2 YNFKEQ. J was trimmed by 5 bases and V by 4 bases; bases with no gene match: 11. The CDR3 loop reads CASSPLISGYENIQYF. The CDR3 DNA follows: TGTGCCAGCAGCCCCCTAATTAGCGGGTACGAAAACATTCAGTACTTC.

The chain has TRBV7-2 and TRBJ1-6; TRBD1 is a possible D gene (5 bases). The CDR3 contains 16 residues. Germline CDR1 SGHTA, CDR2 FQGNSA. With 6 bases removed from V and 3 bases from J, the gap between germline ends came to 15 bases. The CDR3: CASRPTGGDYNSPLHF. DNA for the CDR3: TGTGCCAGCAGACCCACGGGGGGGGACTATAATTCACCCCTCCACTTT.

This chain uses TRBV5-6 with TRBJ1-5; possible D gene TRBD1, 5 bases. V was trimmed by 0 bases and J by 8 bases, leaving 9 bases between them. Per germline, CDR1 SGHDT and CDR2 YYEEEE. The CDR3 is 13 amino acids. In nucleotides, the CDR3 is TGTGCCAGCAGCTTGGGGGGGGAGGAGCCCCAGCATTTT. Its protein is CASSLGGEEPQHF.

The gene calls are TRBV5-1 and TRBJ2-1; 8 bases map to TRBD1. The V gene end was trimmed by 4 bases and the J gene end by 8 bases; junction bases not matched to a gene: 8. In germline, CDR1 is SGHRS, CDR2 YFSETQ. CDR3 length: 14 amino acids. The CDR3 loop reads CASSLGQGRDEQFF. CDR3 bases: TGCGCCAGCAGCCTCGGACAGGGTAGGGATGAGCAGTTCTTC.

The V call is TRBV5-4, the J call TRBJ2-3, with 7 bases matching TRBD2. From germline, CDR1 is SGHNT and CDR2 YYREEE (reference sequence). V lost 4 bases to trimming and J lost 3 bases; unmatched junction nucleotides: 11. The CDR3 is 16 residues long. In DNA, the CDR3 is TGTGCCAGCAGCCCGACCGCGGGGGTAGGAACAGATACGCAGTATTTT. Protein: CASSPTAGVGTDTQYF. Complete variable domain (other parts from reference TRBV5-4 and TRBJ2-3): ETGVTQSPTHLIKTRGQQVTLRCSSQSGHNTVSWYQQALGQGPQFIFQYYREEENGRGNFPPRFSGLQFPNYSSELNVNALELDDSALYLCASSPTAGVGTDTQYFGPGTRLTVL.

This rearrangement joins TRBV5-6 to TRBJ2-2; TRBD1 matches at 8 bases. V shed 2 bases and J 4 bases; nucleotides not matched to a gene: 4. Germline V gives CDR1 SGHDT, CDR2 YYEEEE. CDR3 length: 15 residues. CDR3 residues: CASSFGQGFTGELFF. In nucleotides, the CDR3 is TGTGCCAGCAGCTTTGGACAGGGTTTCACCGGGGAGCTGTTTTTT.

This chain joins TRBV19 and TRBJ2-7, with D tentatively TRBD2 (6 bases). Between the trimmed V and J ends, which lost 3 bases and 0 bases, there was a span of 12 bases. This CDR3 is 15 amino acids long. CDR1 LNHDA and CDR2 SQIVND come from the germline V gene (reference sequence). The CDR3 reads CASSITGLSSYEQYF. The CDR3 DNA reads TGTGCCAGTAGTATTACGGGACTGAGCTCCTACGAGCAGTACTTC.